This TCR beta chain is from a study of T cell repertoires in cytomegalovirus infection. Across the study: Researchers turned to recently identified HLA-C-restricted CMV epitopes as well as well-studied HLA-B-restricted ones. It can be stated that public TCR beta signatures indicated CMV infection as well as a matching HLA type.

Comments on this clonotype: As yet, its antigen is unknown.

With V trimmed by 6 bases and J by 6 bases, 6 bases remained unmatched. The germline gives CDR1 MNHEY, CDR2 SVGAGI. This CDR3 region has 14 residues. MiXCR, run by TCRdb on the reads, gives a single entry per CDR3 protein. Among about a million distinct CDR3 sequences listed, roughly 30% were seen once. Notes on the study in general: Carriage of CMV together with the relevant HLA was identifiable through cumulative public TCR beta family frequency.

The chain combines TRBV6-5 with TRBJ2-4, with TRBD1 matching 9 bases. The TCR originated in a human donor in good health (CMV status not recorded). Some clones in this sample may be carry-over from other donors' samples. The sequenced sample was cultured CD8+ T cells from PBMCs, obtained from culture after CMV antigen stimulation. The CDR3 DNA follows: TGTGCCAGCAGACCACTGGGACAGGGAAACATTCAGTACTTC. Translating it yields CASRPLGQGNIQYF.